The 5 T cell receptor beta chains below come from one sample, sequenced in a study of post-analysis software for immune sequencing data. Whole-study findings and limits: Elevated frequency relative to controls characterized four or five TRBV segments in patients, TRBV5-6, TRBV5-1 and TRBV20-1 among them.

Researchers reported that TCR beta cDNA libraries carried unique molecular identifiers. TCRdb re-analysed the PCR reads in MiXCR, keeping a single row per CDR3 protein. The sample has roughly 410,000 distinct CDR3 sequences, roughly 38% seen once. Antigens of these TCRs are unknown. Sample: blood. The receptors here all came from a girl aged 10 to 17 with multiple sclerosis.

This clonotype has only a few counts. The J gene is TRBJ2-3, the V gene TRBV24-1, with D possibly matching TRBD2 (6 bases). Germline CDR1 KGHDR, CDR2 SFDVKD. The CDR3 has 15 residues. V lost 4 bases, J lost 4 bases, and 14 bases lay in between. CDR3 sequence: CATSDRDSPPDTQYF. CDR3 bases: TGTGCCACCAGTGACCGGGACTCCCCTCCAGATACGCAGTATTTT.

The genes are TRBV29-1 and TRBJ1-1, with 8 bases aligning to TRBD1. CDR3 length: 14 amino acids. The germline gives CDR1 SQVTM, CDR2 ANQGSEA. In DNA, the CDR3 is TGCAGTGTTTACCTGACAGGGGCGAACACTGAAGCTTTCTTT. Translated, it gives CSVYLTGANTEAFF.

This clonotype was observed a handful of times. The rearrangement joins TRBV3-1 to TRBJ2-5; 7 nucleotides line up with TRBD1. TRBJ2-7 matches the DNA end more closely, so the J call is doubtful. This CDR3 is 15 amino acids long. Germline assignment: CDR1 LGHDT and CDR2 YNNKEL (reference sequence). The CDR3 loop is CASSQALQGPYEQYF. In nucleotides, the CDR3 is TGTGCCAGCAGCCAAGCCCTACAGGGGCCCTACGAGCAGTACTTC.

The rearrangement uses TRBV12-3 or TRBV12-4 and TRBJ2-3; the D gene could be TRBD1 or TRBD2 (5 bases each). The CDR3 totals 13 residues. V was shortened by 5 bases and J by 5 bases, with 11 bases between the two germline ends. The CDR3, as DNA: TGTGCCAGCAGTCCTGGGACCCTAGATACGCAGTATTTT. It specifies CASSPGTLDTQYF.

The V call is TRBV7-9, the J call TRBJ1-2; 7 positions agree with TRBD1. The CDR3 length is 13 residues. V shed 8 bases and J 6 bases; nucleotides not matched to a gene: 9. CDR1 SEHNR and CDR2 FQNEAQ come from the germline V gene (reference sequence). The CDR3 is CASSWDRNNGYTF. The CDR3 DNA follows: TGTGCCAGCTCCTGGGACAGAAATAATGGCTACACCTTC.